In its sample, the clone carrying this T cell receptor beta chain was seen once. The antigen is undetermined. The CDR3 sequence is 16 residues long. Germline V gene sequence: CDR1 LNHNV, CDR2 YYDKDF (reference sequence). Trimming shortened V by 4 bases and J by 1 base, and 16 bases separated the two germline ends. The data derive from a study of T cells in localized non-small cell lung cancer. Points from the study as a whole: Maximal T cell clonality occurred in uninvolved adjacent lung, with tumor ranking below it. Elevated blood T cell density was associated with longer overall survival. Detection in adjacent lung was observed for a median around 59 of the top 100 tumor clones.

Sequencing was performed with immunoSEQ multiplex PCR; in TCRdb, only in-frame clones are kept and a portion is missing. This sample has fewer than 3,000 clones, with 25% to 30% found just once. Source: lung tumor tissue, taken before any cancer treatment. The V and J genes are TRBV15 and TRBJ2-5; D is possibly TRBD1 (5 bases). This sequence was found in a male donor aged 60 or over with stage II squamous cell lung carcinoma. DNA of the CDR3: TGTGCCACCAGCAACAGCAAAGGGGCAGCCCAAGAGACCCAGTACTTC. It translates to CATSNSKGAAQETQYF.